The next 4 T cell receptor beta chains were all read from a single sample in a study of OX40 agonist ivuxolimab in advanced cancers. Sequencing was performed with immunoSEQ multiplex PCR; in TCRdb, only in-frame clones are kept and a portion is missing. Altogether 53,000 or so clones are present, approximately 93% being singletons, with the ten largest covering 15% to 20%. The specimen was CD4+ or CD8+ T cells sorted from blood, collected in a trial of the OX40 agonist ivuxolimab. Receptors were obtained from an adult with an advanced solid tumor such as melanoma, head and neck, liver or kidney cancer.

J is TRBJ2-7 and V is TRBV7-6, with 13 bases lining up with TRBD2. CDR1 SGHVS and CDR2 FNYEAQ come from the germline V gene. The CDR3 is 16 amino acids. The V segment lost 1 base and the J segment 7 bases; nucleotides outside the gene matches: 7. CDR3 nucleotides: TGTGCCAGCAGCTTAGGGGGACTAGCGGGATTGAGGGAGCAGTACTTC. Translation: CASSLGGLAGLREQYF.

The chain combines TRBV13 with TRBJ2-1; TRBD2 matches 9 bases. The CDR3 contains 15 residues. The J segment lost 7 bases and the V segment lost 8 bases, leaving 12 bases of the junction unmatched. CDR1 is PRHDT and CDR2 is FYEKMQ in the germline V gene (reference sequence). The CDR3, as DNA: TGTGCCAGCGCCCCAGCGGGAGGAAGGATGAATGAGCAGTTCTTC. This encodes CASAPAGGRMNEQFF.

This chain links TRBV28 with TRBJ1-2; 8 nucleotides match TRBD1. Germline V gene lookup returns CDR1 MDHEN and CDR2 SYDVKM. V was pared by 2 bases and J by 4 bases, with 3 bases of the junction left unmatched. The CDR3 spans 14 residues. CDR3 sequence: CASSLQGAGYGYTF. The DNA of the CDR3 is TGTGCCAGCAGTTTACAGGGGGCTGGCTATGGCTACACCTTC.

The genes are TRBV28 and TRBJ2-7; a weak D match, TRBD1 (6 bases). V gave up 4 bases and J gave up 7 bases, with 8 bases separating them. CDR1 and CDR2 (germline): MDHEN, SYDVKM. This CDR3 has 11 residues. CDR3 in amino acids: CASSWTVEQYF. In nucleotides, the CDR3 is TGTGCCAGCAGTTGGACAGTGGAGCAGTACTTC. The variable domain in full, with the rest retrieved from reference TRBV28 and TRBJ2-7, is DVKVTQSSRYLVKRTGEKVFLECVQDMDHENMFWYRQDPGLGLRLIYFSYDVKMKEKGDIPEGYSVSREKKERFSLILESASTNQTSMYLCASSWTVEQYFGPGTRLTVT.